This section outlines one T cell receptor (beta chain) sequence together with its context. Which antigen it targets is not known. Base qualities are missing; no much larger clone stands one base away. The data derive from a study of T-cell reconstitution after alpha-beta-depleted transplantation in children (dated by TCRdb to 2016 to 2017). General notes on the study: T-cell immune reconstitution after TCRalphabeta/CD19-depleted allogeneic hematopoietic cell transplantation in children was quantitatively tracked in the study by means of TCR repertoire profiling.

What the research found in general, with its limitations: Hyperexpanded clone frequencies declined over subsequent months; after one year, T-cell counts and TCRbeta diversity were mostly attributed to newly produced T cells. Apparently early alphabetaT-cell count recovery about two months after transplant reportedly relied on only several hundred rapidly expanded clones derived from non-depleted graft cells. In some patients, the high TCRbeta diversity seen at day 60 was put down to recipient T cells and intrathymic progenitors that had survived conditioning.

Taken with the paper, the label for treatment or condition translates to: allogeneic hematopoietic cell transplantation with graft depleted of TCRalphabeta T cells and CD19 B cells. TCRalphabeta/CD19-depleted allogeneic hematopoietic cell grafts were given to the transplant recipients, all of whom were children. To prepare the library, PCR was applied. Sequenced on an Illumina HiSeq 2500. Molecular barcoding was employed in the preparation of TCR libraries, with unique molecular identifiers being used to normalize TCRbeta repertoire quantification. The raw public reads went through TCRdb reprocessing: fastp at Q25, MiXCR clone calling, in-frame beta chains kept. Each entry merges the rows of one CDR3 protein and shows their most common DNA and genes. The sample profile shows 800,000 to 1,000,000 distinct CDR3 sequences; roughly 31% of them were found once. Together, the top ten hold 28% of the sample.

Trimming removed 0 bases from V and 5 bases from J; the gene matches leave 6 bases unexplained. From cysteine to phenylalanine, the CDR3 is 16 amino acids long. The kept DNA is CDR3 alone, 48 bases in frame from the first base. According to the germline V gene, CDR1 reads SGHRS and CDR2 reads YFSETQ. The sample here was PBMCs, mostly from graft donor cells, taken 360 days after TCRalphabeta/CD19-depleted stem cell transplant. Recombination connected TRBV5-1 to TRBJ2-1; 9 central nucleotides agree with TRBD2. The TCR originated in a boy under two years old who had a stem cell transplant for SCID, so the T cells may come from the graft donor. The DNA sequence is TGCGCCAGCAGCTTGGGACGAGCGGGGGGACACAATGAGCAGTTCTTC. It translates as CASSLGRAGGHNEQFF. The entire variable domain, with the stretches around the CDR3 drawn from the reference TRBV5-1 and TRBJ2-1 proteins, is KAGVTQTPRYLIKTRGQQVTLSCSPISGHRSVSWYQQTPGQGLQFLFEYFSETQRNKGNFPGRFSGRQFSNSRSEMNVSTLELGDSALYLCASSLGRAGGHNEQFFGPGTRLTVL.